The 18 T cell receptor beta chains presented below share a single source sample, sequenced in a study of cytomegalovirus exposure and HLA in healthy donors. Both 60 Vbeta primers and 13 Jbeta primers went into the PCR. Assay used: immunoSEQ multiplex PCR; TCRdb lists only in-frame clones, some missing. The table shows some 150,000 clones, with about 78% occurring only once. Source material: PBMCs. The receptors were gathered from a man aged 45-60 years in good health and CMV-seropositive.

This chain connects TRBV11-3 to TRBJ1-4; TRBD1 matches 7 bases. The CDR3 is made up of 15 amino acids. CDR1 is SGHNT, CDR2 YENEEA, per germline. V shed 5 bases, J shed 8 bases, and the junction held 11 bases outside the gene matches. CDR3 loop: CASSAQRGHGEKLFF. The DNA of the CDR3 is TGTGCCAGCAGCGCCCAGAGGGGGCATGGCGAAAAACTGTTTTTT.

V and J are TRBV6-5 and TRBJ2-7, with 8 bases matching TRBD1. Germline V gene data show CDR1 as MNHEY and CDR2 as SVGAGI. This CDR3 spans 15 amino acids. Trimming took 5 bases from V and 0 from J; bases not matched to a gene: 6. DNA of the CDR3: TGTGCCAGCAGTGCAGGACAGGGTAGCTCCTACGAGCAGTACTTC. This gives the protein CASSAGQGSSYEQYF.

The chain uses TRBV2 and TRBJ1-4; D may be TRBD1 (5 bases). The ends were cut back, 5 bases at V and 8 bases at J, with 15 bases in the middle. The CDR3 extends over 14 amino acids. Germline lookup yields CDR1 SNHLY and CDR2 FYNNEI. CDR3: CASSSQGIREKLFF. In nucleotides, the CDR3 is TGTGCCAGCAGTAGCCAGGGTATTAGGGAAAAACTGTTTTTT.

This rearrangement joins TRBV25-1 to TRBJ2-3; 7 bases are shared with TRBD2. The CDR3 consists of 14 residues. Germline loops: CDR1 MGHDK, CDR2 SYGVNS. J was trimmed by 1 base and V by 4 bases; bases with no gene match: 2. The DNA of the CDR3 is TGTGCCAGCAGTGTGGGAGGGCGCACAGATACGCAGTATTTT. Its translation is CASSVGGRTDTQYF.

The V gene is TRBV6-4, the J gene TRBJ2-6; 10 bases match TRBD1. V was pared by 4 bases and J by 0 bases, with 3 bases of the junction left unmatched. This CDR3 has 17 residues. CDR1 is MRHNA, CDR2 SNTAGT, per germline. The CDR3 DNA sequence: TGTGCCAGCAGTGCCAGGACAGGGGGCTCTGGGGCCAACGTCCTGACTTTC. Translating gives CASSARTGGSGANVLTF.

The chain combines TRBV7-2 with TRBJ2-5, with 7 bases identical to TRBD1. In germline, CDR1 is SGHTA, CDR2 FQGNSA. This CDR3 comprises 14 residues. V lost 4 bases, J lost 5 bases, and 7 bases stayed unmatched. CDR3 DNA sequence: TGTGCCAGCAGCTACAGACAGGGTCGGGAGACCCAGTACTTC. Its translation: CASSYRQGRETQYF. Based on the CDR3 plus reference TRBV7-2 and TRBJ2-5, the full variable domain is GAGVSQSPSNKVTEKGKDVELRCDPISGHTALYWYRQSLGQGLEFLIYFQGNSAPDKSGLPSDRFSAERTGGSVSTLTIQRTQQEDSAVYLCASSYRQGRETQYFGPGTRLLVL.

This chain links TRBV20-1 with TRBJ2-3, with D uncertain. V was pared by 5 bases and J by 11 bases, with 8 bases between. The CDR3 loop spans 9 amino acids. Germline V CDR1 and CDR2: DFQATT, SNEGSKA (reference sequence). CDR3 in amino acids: CSAGPMQYF. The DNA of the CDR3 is TGCAGTGCTGGGCCAATGCAGTATTTT.

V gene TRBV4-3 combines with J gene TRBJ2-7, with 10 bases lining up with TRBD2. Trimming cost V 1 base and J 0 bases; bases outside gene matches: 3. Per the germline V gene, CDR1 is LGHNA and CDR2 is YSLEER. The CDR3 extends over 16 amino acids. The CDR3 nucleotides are TGCGCCAGCAGCCAAGGGACTAGCGGTCTCTCCTACGAGCAGTACTTC. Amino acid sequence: CASSQGTSGLSYEQYF.

CDR3 nucleotides: TGTGCCAGCAGCCAGGCAACGTACGAGCAGTACTTC. Translated: CASSQATYEQYF. V gene TRBV5-8 combines with J gene TRBJ2-5; D gene uncertain. The J call may not be correct, given that the DNA end is closer to TRBJ2-7. Germline-derived CDR1 and CDR2 are SGHTS and YDEGEE. CDR3 length: 12 residues.

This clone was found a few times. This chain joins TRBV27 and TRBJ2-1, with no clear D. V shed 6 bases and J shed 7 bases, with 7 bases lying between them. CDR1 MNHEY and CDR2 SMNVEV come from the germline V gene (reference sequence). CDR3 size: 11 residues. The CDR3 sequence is CASRTVNEQFF. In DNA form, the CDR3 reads TGTGCCAGCAGAACAGTGAATGAGCAGTTCTTC.

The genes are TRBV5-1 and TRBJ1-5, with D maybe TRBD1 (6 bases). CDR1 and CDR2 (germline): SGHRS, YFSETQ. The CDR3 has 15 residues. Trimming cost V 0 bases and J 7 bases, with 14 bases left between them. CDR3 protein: CASSLEGGLYQPQHF. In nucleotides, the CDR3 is TGCGCCAGCAGCTTGGAGGGGGGGCTGTACCAGCCCCAGCATTTT.

CDR3 sequence reads: CASSPRLAQETQYF. The CDR3 DNA is TGTGCCAGCTCACCGCGACTAGCCCAAGAGACCCAGTACTTC. V gene TRBV18 combines with J gene TRBJ2-5, with 7 bases that match TRBD2. With 3 bases clipped from V and 1 base from J, the junction kept 2 bases outside the gene matches. The CDR3 loop spans 14 amino acids. Germline CDR1 is KGHSH and CDR2 is LQKENI.

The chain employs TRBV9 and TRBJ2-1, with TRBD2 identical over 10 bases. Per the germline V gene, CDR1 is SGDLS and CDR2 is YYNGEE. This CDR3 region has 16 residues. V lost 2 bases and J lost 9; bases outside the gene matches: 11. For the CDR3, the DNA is TGTGCCAGCAGCGTCCCCTCTAGCGGGAGTCTGGGTGAGCAGTTCTTC. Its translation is CASSVPSSGSLGEQFF.

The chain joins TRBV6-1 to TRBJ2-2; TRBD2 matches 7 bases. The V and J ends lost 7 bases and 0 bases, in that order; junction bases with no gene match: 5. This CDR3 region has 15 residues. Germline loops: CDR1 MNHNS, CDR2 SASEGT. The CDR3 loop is CASIPGLPNTGELFF. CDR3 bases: TGTGCCAGCATCCCGGGACTACCGAACACCGGGGAGCTGTTTTTT.

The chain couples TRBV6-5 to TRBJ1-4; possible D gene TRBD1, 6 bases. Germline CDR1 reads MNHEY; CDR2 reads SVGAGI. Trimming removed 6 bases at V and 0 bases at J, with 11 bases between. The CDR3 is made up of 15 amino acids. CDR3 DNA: TGTGCCAGCAGCACAGGGCCCGCAACTAATGAAAAACTGTTTTTT. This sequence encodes CASSTGPATNEKLFF.

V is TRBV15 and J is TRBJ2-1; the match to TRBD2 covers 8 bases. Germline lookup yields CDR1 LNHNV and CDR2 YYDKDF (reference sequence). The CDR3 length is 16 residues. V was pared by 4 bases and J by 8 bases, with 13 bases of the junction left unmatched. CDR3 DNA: TGTGCCACCAGCATGAGGAAGGCGGGGGGTAAGGATGAGCAGTTCTTC. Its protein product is CATSMRKAGGKDEQFF.

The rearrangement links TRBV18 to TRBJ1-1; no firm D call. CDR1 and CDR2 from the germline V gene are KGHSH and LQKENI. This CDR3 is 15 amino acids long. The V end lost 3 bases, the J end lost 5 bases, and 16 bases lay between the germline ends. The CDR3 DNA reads TGTGCCAGCTCACCGACCGCGGAAGGTAGGACTGAAGCTTTCTTT. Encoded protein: CASSPTAEGRTEAFF.

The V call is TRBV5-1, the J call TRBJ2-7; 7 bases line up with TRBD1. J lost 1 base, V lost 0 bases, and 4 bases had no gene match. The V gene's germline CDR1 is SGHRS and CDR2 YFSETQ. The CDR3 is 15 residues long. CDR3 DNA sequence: TGCGCCAGCAGCTTGGCGACAGGGAGTTCCTACGAGCAGTACTTC. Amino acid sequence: CASSLATGSSYEQYF.